A single sample is the source of the 6 T cell receptor beta chains below, sequenced in a study of T cells in Graves' hyperthyroidism and ophthalmopathy. From RNA transcripts, TCR beta CDR3 regions were amplified. In the first-round RT-PCR of the TCR CDR3, the HTBI primer set was used. One entry per CDR3 protein results from TCRdb running MiXCR on the multiplex PCR reads. The table lists 300,000 to 450,000 distinct CDR3 sequences, 15% to 20% of them singletons. The sequencing input was blood. These receptor sequences come from a woman aged 40 to 55 with Graves' ophthalmopathy.

The rearrangement uses TRBV29-1 and TRBJ2-6; 12 bases agree with TRBD1. V shed 6 bases and J 1 base; nucleotides not matched to a gene: 4. The germline V gene has CDR1 SQVTM and CDR2 ANQGSEA. This CDR3 contains 16 residues. CDR3 sequence: CSVGTGGVSGANVLTF. CDR3 coding DNA: TGCAGCGTGGGGACAGGGGGCGTATCTGGGGCCAACGTCCTGACTTTC.

The DNA for the CDR3 is TGTGCCAGCAGCTCCAATAGTCTGAAGGGACAGGGGACCTACGAGCAGTACTTC. It codes for CASSSNSLKGQGTYEQYF. The chain carries TRBV11-2 and TRBJ2-7; 10 positions match TRBD1. The germline gives CDR1 SGHAT, CDR2 FQNNGV. The CDR3 is 18 amino acids. V shed 4 bases and J 2 bases; nucleotides not matched to a gene: 14.

This clonotype has at least ten counts. The J gene is TRBJ2-7, the V gene TRBV5-1; 8 bases are shared with TRBD2. Germline trimming cut 2 bases from V and 0 bases from J; bases unmatched to any gene: 4. The CDR3 is made up of 15 amino acids. Germline loops: CDR1 SGHRS, CDR2 YFSETQ. The CDR3 loop is CASSFLAGTSYEQYF. CDR3 DNA: TGCGCCAGCAGCTTCCTAGCGGGTACCTCCTACGAGCAGTACTTC.

The V call is TRBV4-2, the J call TRBJ2-5; 9 nucleotides match TRBD1. V lost 3 bases to trimming and J lost 5 bases; unmatched junction nucleotides: 7. The V gene's germline CDR1 is LGHNA and CDR2 YNFKEQ. This CDR3 is 15 amino acids long. The CDR3 nucleotides read TGTGCCAGCAGCCACAACAGGGGGCGCGAGGAGACCCAGTACTTC. This gives the protein CASSHNRGREETQYF.

This clonotype was seen a single time. The chain is built from TRBV6-2 or TRBV6-3 and TRBJ2-1; TRBD2 aligns across 7 bases. CDR1 is MNHEY and CDR2 is SVGEGT in the germline V gene. V dropped 6 bases and J dropped 7; count of bases not matched to a gene: 12. The CDR3 runs to 15 residues. CDR3 bases: TGTGCCAGCAGAAGCAGCGGGACCTCCTGGAATGAGCAGTTCTTC. It is translated as CASRSSGTSWNEQFF.

The sample holds many counts of this clonotype. A much larger clone lies a single base off, so this may be a read error. The CDR3 is CASSDENTGELFF. CDR3 coding DNA: TGTGCCAGCAGTGACGAGAACACCGGGGAGCTGTTTTTT. The chain links TRBV6-4 to TRBJ2-2, with no clear D. The CDR3 is 13 residues long. V was shortened by 2 bases and J by 1 base, with 2 bases between the two germline ends. In germline, CDR1 is MRHNA, CDR2 SNTAGT.